The 26 T cell receptor beta chains below all came from one sample that was sequenced in a study of CD8+CD57+ T cells in acquired aplastic anemia. Researchers used genomic DNA as the template to profile TCR beta VDJ and CDR3. TCRdb reprocessed the reads via MiXCR and lists one record per CDR3 protein. The sample yields 180,000 or so distinct CDR3 sequences, 63% seen once. CD8+CD57+ cell expansion, shown by flow cytometry, had occurred in the patients selected for sequencing. The sample comprised sorted CD4+, CD8+, or CD8+CD57+ T cells (not recorded which) from PBMCs. Receptor source: a human donor with aplastic anemia.

This chain connects TRBV15 to TRBJ2-1; 11 nucleotides align to TRBD2. Trimming removed 4 bases from V and 4 bases from J; junction bases left unmatched: 15. Germline V gene data show CDR1 as LNHNV and CDR2 as YYDKDF (reference sequence). The CDR3 loop spans 19 amino acids. In DNA form, the CDR3 reads TGTGCCACCAGCAACAATCGCGGCACGACTAGCGGGGTATACAATGAGCAGTTCTTC. Protein sequence: CATSNNRGTTSGVYNEQFF.

Only a few counts were recorded for this clonotype. The rearrangement joins TRBV28 to TRBJ2-5; TRBD1 agrees at 11 bases. The CDR3 is 13 amino acids. Looked up from germline, CDR1 is MDHEN and CDR2 is SYDVKM. J gave up 3 bases and V 8 bases, and 2 bases lay outside the gene matches. The CDR3 protein is CASRDRGEETQYF. The DNA of the CDR3 is TGTGCCAGCCGGGACAGGGGGGAAGAGACCCAGTACTTC.

This rearrangement joins TRBV24-1 to TRBJ2-5; D is possibly TRBD2 (5 bases). The length of the CDR3 is 12 residues. Per germline, CDR1 KGHDR and CDR2 SFDVKD. V shed 2 bases and J shed 11 bases, with 11 bases lying between them. CDR3 loop: CATSDSPSGQYF. In DNA form, the CDR3 reads TGTGCCACCAGTGATTCTCCGAGCGGTCAGTACTTC.

This clonotype was detected many times. The chain combines TRBV11-3 with TRBJ2-3; 7 nucleotides match TRBD2. Trimming cost V 5 bases and J 1 base; bases outside gene matches: 6. Germline V gene sequence: CDR1 SGHNT, CDR2 YENEEA. This CDR3 contains 15 residues. The CDR3 nucleotides read TGTGCCAGCAGCGACCCGGGAGGCGGCACAGATACGCAGTATTTT. It specifies CASSDPGGGTDTQYF. The entire variable domain, with the rest obtained from reference TRBV11-3 and TRBJ2-3, is as follows: EAGVVQSPRYKIIEKKQPVAFWCNPISGHNTLYWYLQNLGQGPELLIRYENEEAVDDSQLPKDRFSAERLKGVDSTLKIQPAELGDSAVYLCASSDPGGGTDTQYFGPGTRLTVL.

Turning to this clonotype: At one end, the junction sequence differs from germline, possibly due to a read error. The CDR3 sequence: CASSLTGGSHEQYF. CDR3 DNA: TGCGCCAGCAGCTTGACAGGGGGCTCCCACGAGCAGTACTTC. V and J are TRBV5-1 and TRBJ2-7; TRBD1 matches 9 bases. CDR3 size: 14 residues. Germline CDR1 and CDR2: SGHRS and YFSETQ. The variable domain in full, completed from reference TRBV5-1 and TRBJ2-7, reads KAGVTQTPRYLIKTRGQQVTLSCSPISGHRSVSWYQQTPGQGLQFLFEYFSETQRNKGNFPGRFSGRQFSNSRSEMNVSTLELGDSALYLCASSLTGGSHEQYFGPGTRLTVT.

V is TRBV29-1 and J is TRBJ2-3; 9 bases fit TRBD2. CDR1 SQVTM and CDR2 ANQGSEA come from the germline V gene. V trimming: 4 bases; J trimming: 1 base; junction bases outside the gene matches: 3. The CDR3 contains 14 residues. The CDR3 nucleotides read TGCAGCGTTGTAGCGGGAGTAGGCACAGATACGCAGTATTTT. Amino acid sequence: CSVVAGVGTDTQYF.

About this clonotype: This sequence may be a read error, since a much larger clone differs from it by one base. This chain links TRBV12-3 or TRBV12-4 with TRBJ1-3; 11 bases map to TRBD1. The CDR3 has 15 amino acids. Germline trimming cut 7 bases from V and 3 bases from J; bases unmatched to any gene: 5. CDR3 sequence reads: CASTGQGVFGNTIYF. DNA for the CDR3: TGTGCCAGCACGGGACAGGGGGTATTTGGAAACACCATATATTTT.

Written as DNA, the CDR3 is TGTGCCAGCAGTGTAAGCCGGACTCCCCATGAGCAGTTCTTC. Translation gives CASSVSRTPHEQFF. The chain recombines TRBV2 with TRBJ2-1, with D possibly being TRBD2 (5 bases). Germline V lookup: CDR1 SNHLY, CDR2 FYNNEI. The ends were cut back, 4 bases at V and 8 bases at J, with 15 bases in the middle. CDR3 length: 14 residues.

The V gene is TRBV6-1, the J gene TRBJ2-3; 9 positions match TRBD2. CDR1 and CDR2 (germline): MNHNS, SASEGT. V was pared by 6 bases and J by 2 bases, with 9 bases of the junction left unmatched. CDR3 size: 16 residues. The CDR3 region is CASSLNGGRVTDTQYF. CDR3 coding DNA: TGTGCCAGCAGCTTGAATGGCGGGAGGGTCACAGATACGCAGTATTTT.

The rearrangement uses TRBV12-5 and TRBJ2-1, with D unclear. This CDR3 contains 14 residues. Germline CDR1 and CDR2: LGHNT and FRNRAP. Deletions cut 3 bases from V and 5 bases from J, with 11 bases between. The CDR3 DNA reads TGTGCTAGTGGTTTAGGCGGCGCCAACAATGAGCAGTTCTTC. It codes for CASGLGGANNEQFF. The full variable domain, with the rest looked up from reference TRBV12-5 and TRBJ2-1, is DARVTQTPRHKVTEMGQEVTMRCQPILGHNTVFWYRQTMMQGLELLAYFRNRAPLDDSGMPKDRFSAEMPDATLATLKIQPSEPRDSAVYFCASGLGGANNEQFFGPGTRLTVL.

This clonotype has only a few counts. The V and J genes are TRBV7-2 and TRBJ1-1; 7 positions match TRBD1. V was clipped by 0 bases and J by 0 bases; unmatched bases: 4. Germline values: CDR1 SGHTA, CDR2 FQGNSA. The CDR3 contains 16 residues. The CDR3, as DNA: TGTGCCAGCAGCTTAGCTGGGACAGCTTTGAACACTGAAGCTTTCTTT. Translating it yields CASSLAGTALNTEAFF. Supplemented by reference TRBV7-2 and TRBJ1-1, the full variable domain reads GAGVSQSPSNKVTEKGKDVELRCDPISGHTALYWYRQSLGQGLEFLIYFQGNSAPDKSGLPSDRFSAERTGGSVSTLTIQRTQQEDSAVYLCASSLAGTALNTEAFFGQGTRLTVV.

This clonotype was counted a single time. This CDR3 is CASSLDGGSYEQYF. Written as DNA, the CDR3 is TGTGCCAGCAGCTTAGACGGTGGGTCCTACGAGCAGTACTTC. V usage is TRBV7-2 and J usage is TRBJ2-7; D not certain. Trimming removed 1 base at V and 1 base at J, with 8 bases between. This CDR3 comprises 14 residues. Per the germline V gene, CDR1 is SGHTA and CDR2 is FQGNSA.

This clonotype was picked up many times. V and J are TRBV7-3 and TRBJ2-4; D tentatively reads TRBD1 or TRBD2 (6 bases each). V lost 2 bases to trimming and J lost 5 bases, with 10 bases between them. The CDR3 extends over 14 amino acids. The germline V gene encodes CDR1 SGHTA and CDR2 FQGTGA. The CDR3 DNA is TGTGCCAGCAGCTTAGGAGGGGGTCAAAACATTCAGTACTTC. Amino acid sequence: CASSLGGGQNIQYF.

The chain links TRBV29-1 to TRBJ2-5; D gene uncertain. V lost 2 bases and J 4 bases, leaving 11 bases between the germline ends. The CDR3 extends over 13 amino acids. Germline CDR1 is SQVTM and CDR2 is ANQGSEA. The CDR3 nucleotides are TGCAGCGTTGAATTCCCCGGCCGAGAGACCCAGTACTTC. This translates into CSVEFPGRETQYF.

The genes are TRBV7-2 and TRBJ1-2; no clear D. Germline V lookup: CDR1 SGHTA, CDR2 FQGNSA. V lost 0 bases and J 4 bases, leaving 15 bases between the germline ends. The CDR3 has 16 residues. CDR3 loop: CASSLAGRSWIYGYTF. The CDR3 nucleotides are TGTGCCAGCAGCTTAGCGGGGAGGTCATGGATCTATGGCTACACCTTC.

V is TRBV19 and J is TRBJ2-7, with 8 bases that match TRBD2. V was clipped by 4 bases and J by 5 bases; unmatched bases: 4. This CDR3 contains 13 residues. The germline V gene has CDR1 LNHDA and CDR2 SQIVND (reference sequence). CDR3 protein: CASSTGLGNEQYF. CDR3 coding DNA: TGTGCCAGTAGTACGGGACTAGGCAACGAGCAGTACTTC.

V gene TRBV10-1 combines with J gene TRBJ1-1; possible D gene TRBD1, 6 bases. Looked up from germline, CDR1 is WNHNN and CDR2 is SYGVQD (reference sequence). The CDR3 is made up of 12 amino acids. V was shortened by 9 bases and J by 1 base, with 9 bases between the two germline ends. The CDR3, as DNA: TGCGCCAGTCCGACAGGGAACACTGAAGCTTTCTTT. Residues: CASPTGNTEAFF.

The chain uses TRBV29-1 and TRBJ1-2; TRBD1 aligns across 7 bases. V gave up 4 bases and J gave up 5 bases; unmatched junction bases: 10. CDR3 length equals 14 residues. Germline CDR1 is SQVTM and CDR2 is ANQGSEA. CDR3 sequence: CSVVTGEEMYGYTF. CDR3 nucleotide sequence: TGCAGCGTTGTTACAGGGGAGGAAATGTATGGCTACACCTTC.

The DNA for the CDR3 is TGCGCCAGCAGCCAATACACTAGTAGCACAGATACGCAGTATTTT. It encodes CASSQYTSSTDTQYF. The rearrangement links TRBV5-1 to TRBJ2-3; D possibly corresponds to TRBD2 (5 bases). Deletions cut 4 bases from V and 0 bases from J, with 12 bases between. Germline CDR1 and CDR2: SGHRS and YFSETQ. This CDR3 has 15 residues.

The genes are TRBV7-2 and TRBJ1-6, with TRBD1 identical over 7 bases. This CDR3 has 14 residues. CDR1 is SGHTA, CDR2 FQGNSA, per germline. J was trimmed by 8 bases and V by 3 bases; bases with no gene match: 4. The CDR3 sequence: CASSFGTADSPLHF. CDR3 in DNA: TGTGCCAGCAGCTTCGGGACAGCGGATTCACCCCTCCACTTT.

The chain couples TRBV19 to TRBJ2-7; D is possibly TRBD1 (6 bases). The CDR3 covers 14 residues. The ends were cut back, 4 bases at V and 2 bases at J, with 12 bases in the middle. Germline loops: CDR1 LNHDA, CDR2 SQIVND (reference sequence). CDR3 in amino acids: CASSTRGGAYEQYF. The CDR3, as DNA: TGTGCCAGTAGTACCCGAGGGGGAGCCTACGAGCAGTACTTC.

The chain has TRBV20-1 and TRBJ1-5; 9 nucleotides agree with TRBD1. The CDR3 consists of 12 residues. V lost 5 bases, J lost 13 bases, and 9 bases stayed unmatched. Germline V lookup: CDR1 DFQATT, CDR2 SNEGSKA (reference sequence). CDR3 residues: CSARDRAMRQHF. CDR3 bases: TGCAGTGCTCGGGACAGGGCGATGCGGCAGCATTTT.

The DNA of the CDR3 is TGTGCCAGCAGCTTAGGCGGACTAGCGGGGGCCCAGTACTTC. Translated, it gives CASSLGGLAGAQYF. The V and J genes are TRBV11-3 and TRBJ2-5; TRBD2 matches at 13 bases. V trimming: 1 base; J trimming: 9 bases; junction bases outside the gene matches: 2. The V gene's germline CDR1 is SGHNT and CDR2 YENEEA. The length of the CDR3 is 14 residues. Variable domain in full (rest from reference TRBV11-3 and TRBJ2-5): EAGVVQSPRYKIIEKKQPVAFWCNPISGHNTLYWYLQNLGQGPELLIRYENEEAVDDSQLPKDRFSAERLKGVDSTLKIQPAELGDSAVYLCASSLGGLAGAQYFGPGTRLLVL.

The chain couples TRBV6-1 to TRBJ2-7; D may be TRBD2 (7 bases). The CDR3 runs to 15 residues. The V gene lost 5 bases and the J gene lost 4 bases, with 18 bases spanning the gap. Germline assignment: CDR1 MNHNS and CDR2 SASEGT. CDR3 sequence (DNA): TGTGCCAGCAGTTCCCCAGGGGCGGGGGATTACGAGCAGTACTTC. Its translation: CASSSPGAGDYEQYF.

The V gene is TRBV6-4, the J gene TRBJ1-2; D is possibly TRBD1 (6 bases). The CDR3 totals 16 residues. Trimming took 2 bases from V and 6 from J, leaving 19 bases between them. Germline V gene sequence: CDR1 MRHNA, CDR2 SNTAGT. The CDR3 DNA follows: TGTGCCAGCAGTGACGGACCTACAGGGAACGGGAATGGCTACACCTTC. Amino acid sequence: CASSDGPTGNGNGYTF.

With respect to this clonotype: The junction shows a germline mismatch at one end, possibly a read error. The chain couples TRBV9 to TRBJ2-3, with D perhaps assigned TRBD1 or TRBD2 (5 bases each). Germline V lookup: CDR1 SGDLS, CDR2 YYNGEE. The CDR3 loop spans 13 amino acids. The CDR3 loop reads CASTSMRGDTQYF. For the CDR3, the DNA is TGCGCCAGCACCTCTATGAGGGGAGATACGCAGTATTTT.